This passage covers 30 T cell receptor beta chains from one sample sequenced in a study of cytomegalovirus exposure and HLA in healthy donors (dated by TCRdb to 2017 to 2019). The library came from the immunoSEQ multiplex PCR assay. In its TCRdb copy, this immuneACCESS table keeps in-frame sequences only and misses some clones. Where compared with another copy, unresolved V genes explain less than half of these, and the others have no known cause. Here the sample has roughly 50,000 clones; roughly 93% occur a single time. The biggest ten clones account for around 1.7% of the sample. The sequencing sample was made of PBMCs. The receptor source for this set is a woman aged 18 to 35 in good health and CMV-seropositive.

This chain connects TRBV11-3 to TRBJ1-4, with D possibly being TRBD1 (5 bases). The CDR3 spans 13 residues. CDR1 and CDR2 (germline): SGHNT, YENEEA. Trimming removed 1 base from V and 6 bases from J, with 6 bases in between. CDR3 nucleotide sequence: TGTGCCAGCAGCTTAGGCAGGGATGAAAAACTGTTTTTT. Residues: CASSLGRDEKLFF.

This rearrangement joins TRBV2 to TRBJ1-1; possible D gene TRBD1, 5 bases. V lost 6 bases and J lost 5, with 19 bases in between. The CDR3 is 15 residues long. CDR1 is SNHLY and CDR2 is FYNNEI in the germline V gene. The CDR3, as DNA: TGTGCCAGCAGGAGTCGTTCAGGGTTGCGGACTGAAGCTTTCTTT. It is translated as CASRSRSGLRTEAFF.

The gene calls are TRBV7-7 and TRBJ1-1; 7 nucleotides align to TRBD1. In germline, CDR1 is SSHAT, CDR2 FNYEAQ (reference sequence). The ends lost 2 bases at V and 4 bases at J; junction bases unmatched: 1. The CDR3 has 13 amino acids. The CDR3 protein is CASSLRQGTEAFF. The CDR3 DNA sequence: TGTGCCAGCAGCTTACGACAGGGCACTGAAGCTTTCTTT.

The chain has TRBV5-1 and TRBJ1-1; D not certain. V lost 2 bases, J lost 5 bases, and 13 bases lay in between. Germline V gene sequence: CDR1 SGHRS, CDR2 YFSETQ. The CDR3 has 14 residues. The CDR3 DNA reads as TGCGCCAGCAGCTTCACAGACGCGGGGACTGAAGCTTTCTTT. It yields the protein CASSFTDAGTEAFF.

V usage is TRBV7-2 and J usage is TRBJ2-5, with D perhaps TRBD1 (6 bases). V shed 3 bases and J shed 1 base, with 9 bases lying between them. The CDR3 is 14 residues long. The germline gives CDR1 SGHTA, CDR2 FQGNSA. For the CDR3, the DNA is TGTGCCAGCAGCTTTAGAGGGGGCCAAGAGACCCAGTACTTC. This gives the protein CASSFRGGQETQYF.

The chain joins TRBV7-9 to TRBJ1-1; 10 bases are shared with TRBD1. The V gene's germline CDR1 is SEHNR and CDR2 FQNEAQ (reference sequence). With V trimmed by 5 bases and J by 5 bases, 14 bases remained unmatched. This CDR3 contains 17 residues. The CDR3 is CASSPHVSDRGRTEAFF. In nucleotides, the CDR3 is TGTGCCAGCAGCCCCCACGTCTCTGACAGGGGGCGGACTGAAGCTTTCTTT.

This rearrangement joins TRBV21-1 to TRBJ1-5; the D segment call TRBD1 is taken from the table without a DNA check. TRBV21-1 represents a pseudogene. This CDR3 region has 13 residues. The CDR3 sequence is CASSKVIRQPQHF. In nucleotides, the CDR3 is TGTGCCAGCAGCAAAGTGATCAGGCAGCCCCAGCATTTT.

This chain uses TRBV18 with TRBJ2-1; D uncertain. The V gene lost 4 bases and the J gene lost 3 bases, with 13 bases spanning the gap. Germline V CDR1 and CDR2: KGHSH, LQKENI. The CDR3 spans 15 residues. CDR3 amino acids: CASSQDLALYNEQFF. CDR3 nucleotides: TGTGCCAGCTCACAAGACTTGGCCCTCTACAATGAGCAGTTCTTC.

The chain combines TRBV29-1 with TRBJ1-3; D not resolved. Trimming pared 4 bases from V and 0 bases from J, leaving 4 bases between. CDR3 length: 12 residues. Per the germline V gene, CDR1 is SQVTM and CDR2 is ANQGSEA. For the CDR3, the DNA is TGCAGCGTTGCCTTCTCTGGAAACACCATATATTTT. It is translated as CSVAFSGNTIYF.

This chain links TRBV13 with TRBJ1-6, with 8 nucleotides matching TRBD1. V shed 6 bases and J 7 bases; nucleotides not matched to a gene: 8. The germline CDR1 and CDR2 sequences are PRHDT and FYEKMQ (reference sequence). This CDR3 is built from 15 residues. CDR3 sequence reads: CASSLRDRGNSPLHF. Written as DNA, the CDR3 is TGTGCCAGCAGTTTAAGAGACAGGGGCAATTCACCCCTCCACTTT.

This rearrangement joins TRBV12-5 to TRBJ1-5; no definite D call. The CDR3 runs to 13 residues. V lost 2 bases and J lost 10, with 12 bases in between. Germline CDR1 reads LGHNT; CDR2 reads FRNRAP. CDR3 nucleotides: TGTGCTAGTGGTTTGACGGGGATCAGCCCCCAGCATTTT. Translated, it gives CASGLTGISPQHF.

The rearrangement links TRBV28 to TRBJ1-3, with 9 positions matching TRBD1. The CDR3 runs 15 residues. V shed 2 bases, J shed 3 bases, and the junction held 2 bases outside the gene matches. Looked up from germline, CDR1 is MDHEN and CDR2 is SYDVKM. This chain's CDR3 is CASSLRDRVGNTIYF. In DNA form, the CDR3 reads TGTGCCAGCAGTTTACGGGACAGGGTTGGAAACACCATATATTTT.

This chain uses TRBV29-1 with TRBJ1-4; 11 nucleotides match TRBD1. V was clipped by 6 bases and J by 7 bases; unmatched bases: 10. Germline V gene data show CDR1 as SQVTM and CDR2 as ANQGSEA. CDR3 length equals 15 residues. The CDR3 sequence: CSVGTGGGTGEKLFF. The CDR3 region has the DNA TGCAGCGTCGGGACAGGGGGGGGCACGGGTGAAAAACTGTTTTTT.

V gene TRBV5-4 combines with J gene TRBJ2-1; D ambiguous. This CDR3 has 12 residues. CDR1 is SGHNT and CDR2 is YYREEE in the germline V gene (reference sequence). The ends were cut back, 0 bases at V and 5 bases at J, with 3 bases in the middle. The CDR3 reads CASSLANNEQFF. CDR3 nucleotides: TGTGCCAGCAGCTTGGCTAACAATGAGCAGTTCTTC.

This sequence joins TRBV11-2 and TRBJ1-5, with D unclear. Germline CDR1 and CDR2: SGHAT and FQNNGV. This CDR3 is 13 amino acids long. V was shortened by 1 base and J by 4 bases, with 5 bases between the two germline ends. The CDR3 loop reads CASSLAVNQPQHF. The CDR3 DNA is TGTGCCAGCAGCTTAGCGGTAAATCAGCCCCAGCATTTT.

The chain couples TRBV9 to TRBJ2-5, with 16 bases matching TRBD2. The CDR3 sequence is 17 residues long. Germline loops: CDR1 SGDLS, CDR2 YYNGEE. The trim removed 2 bases at V and 1 base at J, leaving 2 bases unmatched. Here the CDR3 reads CASSVGLAGGLQETQYF. The CDR3 DNA follows: TGTGCCAGCAGCGTGGGACTAGCGGGGGGGCTCCAAGAGACCCAGTACTTC.

This chain links TRBV4-3 with TRBJ2-5; D possibly corresponds to TRBD1 (5 bases). CDR3 size: 14 residues. Trimming removed 0 bases at V and 10 bases at J, with 15 bases between. CDR1 and CDR2 from the germline V gene are LGHNA and YSLEER. The CDR3 DNA is TGCGCCAGCAGCCAAGAGGGGCTAGTTGCAAACCAGTACTTC. Protein product: CASSQEGLVANQYF.

The chain employs TRBV29-1 and TRBJ2-2; a weak D match, TRBD1 (5 bases). CDR3 size: 13 residues. CDR1 is SQVTM, CDR2 ANQGSEA, per germline. V gave up 7 bases and J gave up 1 base, with 10 bases separating them. The CDR3 is CSADTQNTGELFF. CDR3 in DNA: TGCAGCGCGGACACCCAGAACACCGGGGAGCTGTTTTTT.

The chain joins TRBV12-5 to TRBJ2-3; D remains unclear. This CDR3 is 16 amino acids long. The V end lost 2 bases, the J end lost 0 bases, and 12 bases lay between the germline ends. Per germline, CDR1 LGHNT and CDR2 FRNRAP. The CDR3 bases are TGTGCTAGTGGTTTGCCCCTCGGTTGGAGCACAGATACGCAGTATTTT. The encoded protein is CASGLPLGWSTDTQYF.

This chain uses TRBV18 with TRBJ2-2; D is ambiguous. V dropped 4 bases and J dropped 2 bases, with 5 bases sitting between them. There are 13 residues in the CDR3. Germline V lookup: CDR1 KGHSH, CDR2 LQKENI. CDR3 residues: CASSRGNTGELFF. The DNA of the CDR3 is TGTGCCAGCTCACGCGGTAACACCGGGGAGCTGTTTTTT.

At least ten counts were recorded for this clone. The chain uses TRBV9 and TRBJ2-5, with D possibly TRBD2 on 5 matching bases. Germline V gene data show CDR1 as SGDLS and CDR2 as YYNGEE. CDR3 length equals 13 residues. The V end lost 1 base, the J end lost 1 base, and 5 bases lay between the germline ends. The CDR3 here is CASSVSGQETQYF. CDR3 nucleotides: TGTGCCAGCAGCGTAAGCGGCCAAGAGACCCAGTACTTC.

The chain has TRBV4-3 and TRBJ1-2, with 8 bases matching TRBD1. V was clipped by 4 bases and J by 8 bases; unmatched bases: 6. This CDR3 region has 13 residues. CDR1 LGHNA and CDR2 YSLEER come from the germline V gene. The CDR3 DNA reads as TGCGCCAGCAGCCCTCAGGGGGCGGCCGGCTACACCTTC. It encodes CASSPQGAAGYTF.

The chain is built from TRBV4-1 and TRBJ2-3, with D unresolved. This CDR3 comprises 16 residues. Trimming removed 2 bases at V and 6 bases at J, with 18 bases between. Germline V gene sequence: CDR1 MGHRA, CDR2 YSYEKL. CDR3 in amino acids: CASSQRSLGVADTQYF. Here the CDR3 DNA reads TGCGCCAGCAGCCAAAGGTCGCTTGGAGTGGCGGATACGCAGTATTTT.

This chain connects TRBV7-9 to TRBJ1-5; unclear D gene. CDR1 SEHNR and CDR2 FQNEAQ come from the germline V gene (reference sequence). The CDR3 is 15 amino acids. V lost 5 bases and J lost 4, with 15 bases in between. This CDR3 reads CASSVDSPSNQPQHF. The CDR3 DNA is TGTGCCAGCAGCGTGGACTCCCCCTCAAATCAGCCCCAGCATTTT.

The chain uses TRBV5-1 and TRBJ2-5; TRBD2 agrees at 7 bases. The V gene's germline CDR1 is SGHRS and CDR2 YFSETQ. The CDR3 runs to 15 residues. Germline trimming cut 7 bases from V and 5 bases from J; bases unmatched to any gene: 14. The CDR3, as DNA: TGCGCCAGCCTCACACCACACGGGGAGGGGGAGACCCAGTACTTC. Protein product: CASLTPHGEGETQYF.

The CDR3 DNA is TGTGCCATCAGTGAGTGGGGGGACAGGTGGTACCAAGAGACCCAGTACTTC. Its protein product is CAISEWGDRWYQETQYF. The V and J genes are TRBV10-3 and TRBJ2-5; 8 bases are shared with TRBD1. V lost 1 base and J lost 0; bases outside the gene matches: 7. This CDR3 contains 17 residues. Per the germline V gene, CDR1 is ENHRY and CDR2 is SYGVKD.

The chain is built from TRBV4-2 and TRBJ2-3, with 14 bases fitting TRBD2. Germline trimming cut 5 bases from V and 5 bases from J; bases unmatched to any gene: 3. This CDR3 has 15 amino acids. The V gene's germline CDR1 is LGHNA and CDR2 YNFKEQ. DNA for the CDR3: TGTGCCAGCAGCACGACTAGCGGGGGGGAAGATACGCAGTATTTT. This codes for CASSTTSGGEDTQYF.

The chain has TRBV30 and TRBJ1-5; 10 bases map to TRBD1. Germline trimming cut 3 bases from V and 0 bases from J; bases unmatched to any gene: 14. Germline lookup yields CDR1 GTSNPN and CDR2 SVGIG (reference sequence). The CDR3 spans 19 residues. The CDR3 sequence: CAWRRQDRGGADSNQPQHF. In DNA form, the CDR3 reads TGTGCCTGGAGACGACAGGACAGGGGGGGGGCGGATAGCAATCAGCCCCAGCATTTT.

The chain recombines TRBV6-1 with TRBJ2-5; 10 bases are shared with TRBD2. This CDR3 spans 15 amino acids. The germline gives CDR1 MNHNS, CDR2 SASEGT. V was pared by 6 bases and J by 4 bases, with 8 bases of the junction left unmatched. In nucleotides, the CDR3 is TGTGCCAGCAGACCCCAAGTAGCGGGAGGAGAGACCCAGTACTTC. Protein sequence: CASRPQVAGGETQYF.

The CDR3 region has the DNA TGTGCCAGCAGCTTCTTCCGGGACAGGGGCGGCTACACCTTC. As protein: CASSFFRDRGGYTF. This chain uses TRBV7-9 with TRBJ1-2, with 10 bases matching TRBD1. Per germline, CDR1 SEHNR and CDR2 FQNEAQ (reference sequence). Losses at the gene ends were 3 bases for V and 8 bases for J; bases not matched to a gene: 6. This CDR3 is built from 14 residues.